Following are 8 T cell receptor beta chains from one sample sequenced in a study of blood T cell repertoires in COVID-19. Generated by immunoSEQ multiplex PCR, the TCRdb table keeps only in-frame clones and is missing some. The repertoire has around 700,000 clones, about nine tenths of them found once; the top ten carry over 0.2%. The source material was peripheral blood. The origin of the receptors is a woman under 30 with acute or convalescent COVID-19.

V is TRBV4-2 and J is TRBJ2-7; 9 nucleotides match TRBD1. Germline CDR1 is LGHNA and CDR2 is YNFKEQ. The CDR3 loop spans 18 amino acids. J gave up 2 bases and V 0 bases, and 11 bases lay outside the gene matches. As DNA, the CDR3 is TGTGCCAGCAGCCAAGAAGCCGTCGGACAGGGGAGGGCCTACGAGCAGTACTTC. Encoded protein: CASSQEAVGQGRAYEQYF.

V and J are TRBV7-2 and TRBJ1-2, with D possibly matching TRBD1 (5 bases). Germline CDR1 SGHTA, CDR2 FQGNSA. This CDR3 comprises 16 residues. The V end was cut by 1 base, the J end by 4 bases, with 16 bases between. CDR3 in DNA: TGTGCCAGCAGCTTAGAGGCAGCTCAGGGTACCTATGGCTACACCTTC. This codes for CASSLEAAQGTYGYTF. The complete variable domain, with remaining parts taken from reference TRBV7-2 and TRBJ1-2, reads GAGVSQSPSNKVTEKGKDVELRCDPISGHTALYWYRQSLGQGLEFLIYFQGNSAPDKSGLPSDRFSAERTGGSVSTLTIQRTQQEDSAVYLCASSLEAAQGTYGYTFGSGTRLTVV.

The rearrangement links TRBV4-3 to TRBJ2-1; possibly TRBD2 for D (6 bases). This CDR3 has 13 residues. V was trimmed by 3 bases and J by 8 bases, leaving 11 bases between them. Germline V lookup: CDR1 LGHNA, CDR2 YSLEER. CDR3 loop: CASSHRLGDEQFF. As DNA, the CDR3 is TGCGCCAGCAGCCACCGACTAGGGGATGAGCAGTTCTTC.

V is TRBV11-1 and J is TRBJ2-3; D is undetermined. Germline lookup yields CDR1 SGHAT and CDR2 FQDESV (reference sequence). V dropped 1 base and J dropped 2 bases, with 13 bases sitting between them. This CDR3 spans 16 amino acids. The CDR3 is CASSLGGSHSTDTQYF. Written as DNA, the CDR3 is TGTGCCAGCAGCTTAGGTGGCTCCCATTCCACAGATACGCAGTATTTT.

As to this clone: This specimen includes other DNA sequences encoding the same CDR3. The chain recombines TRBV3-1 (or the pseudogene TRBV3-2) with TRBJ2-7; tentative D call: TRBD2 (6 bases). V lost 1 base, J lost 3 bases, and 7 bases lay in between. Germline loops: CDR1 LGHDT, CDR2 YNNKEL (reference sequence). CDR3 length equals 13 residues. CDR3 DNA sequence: TGTGCCAGCAGCCAAGCCGGGGGCTACGAGCAGTACTTC. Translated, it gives CASSQAGGYEQYF.

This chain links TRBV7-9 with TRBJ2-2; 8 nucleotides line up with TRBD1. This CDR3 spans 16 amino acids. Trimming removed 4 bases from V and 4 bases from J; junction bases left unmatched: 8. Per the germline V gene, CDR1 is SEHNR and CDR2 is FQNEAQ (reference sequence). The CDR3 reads CASSSDGQGSTGELFF. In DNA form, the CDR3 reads TGTGCCAGCAGCTCGGATGGACAGGGAAGCACCGGGGAGCTGTTTTTT. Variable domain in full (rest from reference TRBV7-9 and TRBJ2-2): DTGVSQNPRHKITKRGQNVTFRCDPISEHNRLYWYRQTLGQGPEFLTYFQNEAQLEKSRLLSDRFSAERPKGSFSTLEIQRTEQGDSAMYLCASSSDGQGSTGELFFGEGSRLTVL.

The CDR3, as DNA: TGTGCCAGTTTTCGGGCAGGACTTGAAGCTTTCTTT. This gives the protein CASFRAGLEAFF. V is TRBV6-5 and J is TRBJ1-1; D gene uncertain. This CDR3 has 12 amino acids. The V end was cut by 9 bases, the J end by 7 bases, with 15 bases between. CDR1 is MNHEY, CDR2 SVGAGI, per germline.

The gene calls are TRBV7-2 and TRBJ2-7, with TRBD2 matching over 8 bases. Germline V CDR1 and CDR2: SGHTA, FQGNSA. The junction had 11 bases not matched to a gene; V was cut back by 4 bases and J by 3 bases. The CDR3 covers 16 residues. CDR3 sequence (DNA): TGTGCCAGCAGCTCCCATCTGGCGGGGGGCCTCTACGAGCAGTACTTC. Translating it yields CASSSHLAGGLYEQYF.